Listed below are T cell receptor beta chains from one sample, sequenced in a study of OX40 agonist ivuxolimab in advanced cancers. Generated by immunoSEQ multiplex PCR, the TCRdb table keeps only in-frame clones and is missing some. The sample lists fewer than 100,000 clones; roughly 93% were seen once. This material consisted of CD4+ or CD8+ T cells sorted from blood, taken in a trial of the OX40 agonist ivuxolimab. The receptors stem from an adult with an advanced solid tumor such as melanoma, head and neck, liver or kidney cancer. Both conserved end residues are part of each CDR3. The D gene is left open where the match is weak. Only part of the rows carry a size: once, few, many, or a class if the clone is expanded.

d_gene: -; v_gene: TRBV15; len: 15; abundance: -; j_gene: TRBJ2-2; CDR3aa: CATSRGLRVHGELFF; CDR3nt: TGTGCCACCAGCAGAGGCTTAAGAGTACACGGGGAGCTGTTTTTT
d_gene: -; v_gene: TRBV28; len: 13; abundance: -; j_gene: TRBJ2-3; CDR3aa: CASSAPPGDTQYF; CDR3nt: TGTGCCAGCAGTGCTCCGCCAGGGGATACGCAGTATTTT
d_gene: TRBD2; v_gene: TRBV19; len: 13; abundance: -; j_gene: TRBJ2-7; CDR3aa: CASIGSGSYEQYF; CDR3nt: TGTGCCAGTATCGGTAGCGGGAGCTACGAGCAGTACTTC
d_gene: TRBD1; v_gene: TRBV29-1; len: 14; abundance: -; j_gene: TRBJ2-3; CDR3aa: CSVEPGGITDTQYF; CDR3nt: TGCAGCGTTGAACCAGGGGGAATCACAGATACGCAGTATTTT
d_gene: -; v_gene: TRBV28; len: 14; abundance: -; j_gene: TRBJ1-1; CDR3aa: CASTQWVSNTEAFF; CDR3nt: TGTGCCAGCACTCAGTGGGTCTCGAACACTGAAGCTTTCTTT
d_gene: -; v_gene: TRBV29-1; len: 13; abundance: -; j_gene: TRBJ2-3; CDR3aa: CSVGQGGSDTQYF; CDR3nt: TGCAGCGTTGGACAGGGAGGGTCAGATACGCAGTATTTT
d_gene: TRBD2; v_gene: TRBV27; len: 15; abundance: -; j_gene: TRBJ2-3; CDR3aa: CASSNRLATLGTQYF; CDR3nt: TGTGCCAGCAGTAACCGACTAGCTACCCTCGGTACGCAGTATTTT
d_gene: -; v_gene: TRBV14; len: 14; abundance: once; j_gene: TRBJ1-3; CDR3aa: CASSPLGPGNTIYF; CDR3nt: TGTGCCAGCAGCCCCTTGGGTCCTGGAAACACCATATATTTT
d_gene: -; v_gene: TRBV7-2; len: 15; abundance: -; j_gene: TRBJ2-1; CDR3aa: CASSLLAGQYNEQFF; CDR3nt: TGTGCCAGCAGCTTACTGGCGGGACAATACAATGAGCAGTTCTTC
d_gene: TRBD1; v_gene: TRBV18; len: 16; abundance: once; j_gene: TRBJ2-3; CDR3aa: CASSPLTGGAADTQYF; CDR3nt: TGTGCCAGCTCACCCCTAACAGGGGGCGCAGCAGATACGCAGTATTTT
d_gene: -; v_gene: TRBV7-2; len: 13; abundance: -; j_gene: TRBJ2-2; CDR3aa: CASSLEGRGELFF; CDR3nt: TGTGCCAGCAGCTTAGAAGGGCGTGGGGAGCTGTTTTTT
d_gene: TRBD2; v_gene: TRBV7-2; len: 16; abundance: -; j_gene: TRBJ2-7; CDR3aa: CASSLEGTSGGYEQYF; CDR3nt: TGTGCCAGCAGCCTAGAAGGTACTAGCGGGGGGTACGAGCAGTACTTC
d_gene: -; v_gene: TRBV5-6; len: 14; abundance: -; j_gene: TRBJ2-4; CDR3aa: CASSYTGSQNIQYF; CDR3nt: TGTGCCAGCAGCTATACAGGGTCCCAAAACATTCAGTACTTC
d_gene: TRBD1; v_gene: TRBV10-3; len: 15; abundance: -; j_gene: TRBJ1-1; CDR3aa: CAIGDSAVGNTEAFF; CDR3nt: TGTGCCATCGGGGACAGCGCCGTTGGGAACACTGAAGCTTTCTTT
d_gene: TRBD2; v_gene: TRBV4-2; len: 17; abundance: -; j_gene: TRBJ2-2; CDR3aa: CASSQDGSGRGTGELFF; CDR3nt: TGTGCCAGCAGCCAAGATGGATCCGGGAGGGGAACCGGGGAGCTGTTTTTT
d_gene: TRBD2; v_gene: TRBV6-4; len: 15; abundance: -; j_gene: TRBJ2-1; CDR3aa: CASSLQSGMGNEQFF; CDR3nt: TGTGCCAGCAGTTTACAGAGCGGGATGGGCAATGAGCAGTTCTTC
d_gene: TRBD1; v_gene: TRBV5-1; len: 15; abundance: once; j_gene: TRBJ2-5; CDR3aa: CASSLDTGGQETQYF; CDR3nt: TGCGCCAGCAGCTTGGATACAGGGGGCCAAGAGACCCAGTACTTC
d_gene: TRBD2; v_gene: TRBV14; len: 19; abundance: -; j_gene: TRBJ2-1; CDR3aa: CASSPVGLAGLRDYNEQFF; CDR3nt: TGTGCCAGCAGCCCTGTGGGACTAGCGGGCTTAAGGGATTACAATGAGCAGTTCTTC
d_gene: TRBD2; v_gene: TRBV11-2; len: 16; abundance: -; j_gene: TRBJ2-1; CDR3aa: CASSPGTRLIYNEQFF; CDR3nt: TGTGCCAGCAGCCCCGGGACTAGACTAATCTACAATGAGCAGTTCTTC
d_gene: -; v_gene: TRBV6-1; len: 16; abundance: -; j_gene: TRBJ2-7; CDR3aa: CASSDLGGRSSYEQYF; CDR3nt: TGTGCCAGCAGTGACTTAGGAGGCCGGAGCTCCTACGAGCAGTACTTC
d_gene: -; v_gene: TRBV5-5; len: 14; abundance: -; j_gene: TRBJ1-5; CDR3aa: CASSLAPGNQPQHF; CDR3nt: TGTGCCAGCAGCTTGGCTCCGGGGAATCAGCCCCAGCATTTT
d_gene: -; v_gene: TRBV18; len: 14; abundance: -; j_gene: TRBJ2-7; CDR3aa: CASSPWTTSYEQYF; CDR3nt: TGTGCCAGCTCACCCTGGACAACTTCCTACGAGCAGTACTTC
d_gene: -; v_gene: TRBV12-2; len: 16; abundance: -; j_gene: TRBJ2-7; CDR3aa: CASRLVGSNSSYEQYF; CDR3nt: TGTGCAAGTCGCTTAGTGGGGTCTAATAGCTCCTACGAGCAGTACTTC
d_gene: -; v_gene: TRBV11-3; len: 17; abundance: -; j_gene: TRBJ2-1; CDR3aa: CASSLTGGGGGRNEQFF; CDR3nt: TGTGCCAGCAGCTTAACCGGGGGAGGGGGCGGAAGGAATGAGCAGTTCTTC
d_gene: -; v_gene: TRBV19; len: 13; abundance: -; j_gene: TRBJ1-3; CDR3aa: CASSRGTGNTIYF; CDR3nt: TGTGCCAGTAGCCGGGGAACTGGAAACACCATATATTTT
d_gene: TRBD2; v_gene: TRBV7-2; len: 16; abundance: -; j_gene: TRBJ2-2; CDR3aa: CASSWVAGGGTGELFF; CDR3nt: TGTGCCAGCAGCTGGGTAGCGGGAGGGGGAACCGGGGAGCTGTTTTTT
d_gene: TRBD1; v_gene: TRBV30; len: 12; abundance: -; j_gene: TRBJ1-1; CDR3aa: CARVQGGTEAFF; CDR3nt: TGTGCCCGAGTACAGGGGGGCACTGAAGCTTTCTTT
d_gene: TRBD1; v_gene: TRBV11-2; len: 14; abundance: -; j_gene: TRBJ1-2; CDR3aa: CASSLLRTGRGYTF; CDR3nt: TGTGCCAGCAGCCTATTAAGGACAGGGCGCGGCTACACCTTC
d_gene: TRBD1; v_gene: TRBV29-1; len: 14; abundance: -; j_gene: TRBJ2-1; CDR3aa: CSVADRGPNNEQFF; CDR3nt: TGCAGCGTGGCGGACAGGGGTCCCAACAATGAGCAGTTCTTC
d_gene: -; v_gene: TRBV6-5; len: 13; abundance: -; j_gene: TRBJ1-1; CDR3aa: CASSYERDTEAFF; CDR3nt: TGTGCCAGCAGTTACGAACGAGACACTGAAGCTTTCTTT
d_gene: -; v_gene: TRBV7-3; len: 13; abundance: -; j_gene: TRBJ2-3; CDR3aa: CASSLSTTDTQYF; CDR3nt: TGTGCCAGCAGCTTATCCACTACAGATACGCAGTATTTT
d_gene: -; v_gene: TRBV28; len: 15; abundance: -; j_gene: TRBJ1-5; CDR3aa: CASSLRGGVGQPQHF; CDR3nt: TGTGCCAGCAGTTTAAGGGGGGGGGTTGGACAGCCCCAGCATTTT
d_gene: -; v_gene: TRBV10-3; len: 15; abundance: -; j_gene: TRBJ1-1; CDR3aa: CAISVDHRGRTEAFF; CDR3nt: TGTGCCATCAGTGTGGACCATAGAGGGCGCACTGAAGCTTTCTTT
d_gene: TRBD2; v_gene: TRBV7-8; len: 13; abundance: -; j_gene: TRBJ2-7; CDR3aa: CASSAGTNYEQYF; CDR3nt: TGTGCCAGCAGCGCAGGGACTAACTACGAGCAGTACTTC
d_gene: -; v_gene: TRBV20-1; len: 10; abundance: -; j_gene: TRBJ2-3; CDR3aa: CSASTDTQYF; CDR3nt: TGCAGTGCGAGCACAGATACGCAGTATTTT
d_gene: -; v_gene: TRBV4-2; len: 16; abundance: -; j_gene: TRBJ2-3; CDR3aa: CASSQAKDSYTDTQYF; CDR3nt: TGTGCCAGCAGCCAAGCGAAGGACTCTTACACAGATACGCAGTATTTT
d_gene: TRBD1; v_gene: TRBV28; len: 15; abundance: -; j_gene: TRBJ2-1; CDR3aa: CASSPRTGRYNEQFF; CDR3nt: TGTGCCAGCAGTCCGAGGACAGGGAGATACAATGAGCAGTTCTTC
d_gene: TRBD1; v_gene: TRBV7-8; len: 15; abundance: once; j_gene: TRBJ1-1; CDR3aa: CASSLEGQGITEAFF; CDR3nt: TGTGCCAGCAGCTTAGAGGGACAGGGGATTACTGAAGCTTTCTTT
d_gene: -; v_gene: TRBV2; len: 12; abundance: -; j_gene: TRBJ1-1; CDR3aa: CASSRVNTEAFF; CDR3nt: TGTGCCAGCAGTAGAGTGAACACTGAAGCTTTCTTT
d_gene: TRBD2; v_gene: TRBV7-9; len: 18; abundance: -; j_gene: TRBJ2-2; CDR3aa: CASSPPSGRAGVGGELFF; CDR3nt: TGTGCCAGCAGCCCGCCGAGCGGGAGGGCCGGGGTTGGCGGGGAGCTGTTTTTT
d_gene: -; v_gene: TRBV7-2; len: 15; abundance: -; j_gene: TRBJ2-7; CDR3aa: CASSPTPGPSYEQYF; CDR3nt: TGTGCCAGCTCCCCCACTCCCGGGCCCTCCTACGAGCAGTACTTC
d_gene: -; v_gene: TRBV5-4; len: 16; abundance: -; j_gene: TRBJ1-2; CDR3aa: CASSLGQSGPFYGYTF; CDR3nt: TGTGCCAGCAGCTTGGGGCAGTCGGGACCGTTCTATGGCTACACCTTC
d_gene: TRBD1; v_gene: TRBV6-1; len: 14; abundance: -; j_gene: TRBJ2-1; CDR3aa: CASRETGSGIEQFF; CDR3nt: TGTGCCAGCAGGGAGACAGGGTCGGGTATTGAGCAGTTCTTC
d_gene: -; v_gene: TRBV28; len: 13; abundance: -; j_gene: TRBJ1-2; CDR3aa: CASSLQRNYGYTF; CDR3nt: TGTGCCAGCAGTTTACAGAGGAACTATGGCTACACCTTC
d_gene: TRBD2; v_gene: TRBV6-5; len: 15; abundance: once; j_gene: TRBJ2-1; CDR3aa: CASSPGGSFYNEQFF; CDR3nt: TGTGCCAGCAGTCCCGGCGGGAGCTTCTACAATGAGCAGTTCTTC
d_gene: -; v_gene: TRBV9; len: 12; abundance: -; j_gene: TRBJ2-5; CDR3aa: CASSVTEETQYF; CDR3nt: TGTGCCAGCAGCGTGACAGAAGAGACCCAGTACTTC
d_gene: -; v_gene: TRBV7-9; len: 17; abundance: -; j_gene: TRBJ2-7; CDR3aa: CASSLGLYRDTAYEQYF; CDR3nt: TGTGCCAGCAGCTTAGGACTATACCGGGACACGGCCTACGAGCAGTACTTC
d_gene: -; v_gene: TRBV10-3; len: 14; abundance: -; j_gene: TRBJ2-3; CDR3aa: CAISAGVVADTQYF; CDR3nt: TGTGCCATCAGTGCAGGGGTTGTAGCAGATACGCAGTATTTT
d_gene: -; v_gene: TRBV15; len: 17; abundance: -; j_gene: TRBJ2-5; CDR3aa: CATSRDWGGGRKETQYF; CDR3nt: TGTGCCACCAGCAGAGATTGGGGAGGGGGTAGGAAAGAGACCCAGTACTTC
d_gene: -; v_gene: TRBV2; len: 13; abundance: few; j_gene: TRBJ2-7; CDR3aa: CASTAPFSYEQYF; CDR3nt: TGTGCCAGCACCGCCCCTTTCTCCTACGAGCAGTACTTC
d_gene: TRBD1; v_gene: TRBV5-4; len: 14; abundance: -; j_gene: TRBJ1-6; CDR3aa: CASSLEQGHSPLHF; CDR3nt: TGTGCCAGCAGCTTAGAACAGGGGCACTCACCCCTCCACTTT
d_gene: -; v_gene: TRBV5-1; len: 13; abundance: -; j_gene: TRBJ2-3; CDR3aa: CASSLLGTDTQYF; CDR3nt: TGCGCCAGCAGCTTGCTGGGCACAGATACGCAGTATTTT
d_gene: -; v_gene: TRBV5-1; len: 14; abundance: -; j_gene: TRBJ2-7; CDR3aa: CASSFQGEGYEQYF; CDR3nt: TGCGCCAGCAGCTTCCAGGGTGAAGGCTACGAGCAGTACTTC
d_gene: -; v_gene: TRBV7-2; len: 17; abundance: -; j_gene: TRBJ2-5; CDR3aa: CASSSGLLAPAAETQYF; CDR3nt: TGTGCCAGCAGCTCAGGGTTGCTGGCTCCCGCTGCGGAGACCCAGTACTTC
d_gene: TRBD1; v_gene: TRBV7-3; len: 15; abundance: -; j_gene: TRBJ2-1; CDR3aa: CASSLYRGRSDEQFF; CDR3nt: TGTGCCAGCAGCTTATACAGGGGGCGCTCCGATGAGCAGTTCTTC
d_gene: -; v_gene: TRBV19; len: 12; abundance: -; j_gene: TRBJ2-2; CDR3aa: CATRDPVRELFF; CDR3nt: TGTGCCACACGCGACCCGGTCCGGGAGCTGTTTTTT
d_gene: -; v_gene: TRBV4-3; len: 21; abundance: -; j_gene: TRBJ2-5; CDR3aa: CASSQDRDKGDNLRNQETQYF; CDR3nt: TGCGCCAGCAGCCAAGATCGGGACAAGGGGGACAATCTTCGGAACCAAGAGACCCAGTACTTC